A single sample is the source of the 8 T cell receptor beta chains below, sequenced in a study of T cells in localized non-small cell lung cancer. Data came from immunoSEQ multiplex PCR; TCRdb stores just in-frame clones and leaves some out. This table has around 23,000 clones, 90% appearing once. The specimen was peripheral blood, collected before any cancer treatment. Receptors were obtained from a woman aged 35 to 70 with stage I lung adenocarcinoma.

The table lists this clone with a count of one. This chain links TRBV7-6 with TRBJ2-7, with TRBD2 as a possible D gene (5 bases). Germline CDR1 is SGHVS and CDR2 is FNYEAQ. V was pared by 8 bases and J by 3 bases, with 11 bases between. The CDR3 is made up of 12 amino acids. The CDR3 coding sequence is TGTGCCAGCGGCAGGACTGACTACGAGCAGTACTTC. Its translation is CASGRTDYEQYF.

The chain links TRBV6-7 to TRBJ1-2; the D is unclear. TRBV6-7 is designated an ORF whose function remains uncertain. The CDR3 has 13 residues. The ends were cut back, 10 bases at V and 2 bases at J, with 14 bases in the middle. CDR3 in amino acids: CAIARTSNYGYTF. Here the CDR3 DNA reads TGTGCCATCGCCCGGACCTCCAACTATGGCTACACCTTC.

The chain has TRBV7-9 and TRBJ1-5; D unresolved. Germline CDR1 and CDR2: SEHNR and FQNEAQ (reference sequence). V lost 5 bases and J lost 3, with 8 bases in between. This CDR3 comprises 13 residues. CDR3 loop: CASSLGINQPQHF. The CDR3 DNA reads as TGTGCCAGCAGCCTCGGGATCAATCAGCCCCAGCATTTT.

J is TRBJ2-7 and V is TRBV2; perhaps TRBD2 as D (6 bases). The germline V and J ends were trimmed by 4 bases and 0 bases, with 13 bases remaining between them. Germline CDR1 and CDR2: SNHLY and FYNNEI. CDR3 length equals 15 residues. As DNA, the CDR3 is TGTGCCAGCAGTGTCGCCGAGCGGGTCTCCTACGAGCAGTACTTC. It yields the protein CASSVAERVSYEQYF.

About this clone: The sample holds other DNA sequences that translate to the same CDR3. This chain uses TRBV5-1 with TRBJ2-7; 11 bases map to TRBD2. Germline CDR1 is SGHRS and CDR2 is YFSETQ. The CDR3 is 15 residues long. V shed 4 bases and J 0 bases; nucleotides not matched to a gene: 3. As DNA, the CDR3 is TGCGCCAGCAGCCTCGGGACTAGCGGCTCCTACGAGCAGTACTTC. Amino acid sequence: CASSLGTSGSYEQYF. The full variable domain, its missing parts supplied by reference TRBV5-1 and TRBJ2-7, is KAGVTQTPRYLIKTRGQQVTLSCSPISGHRSVSWYQQTPGQGLQFLFEYFSETQRNKGNFPGRFSGRQFSNSRSEMNVSTLELGDSALYLCASSLGTSGSYEQYFGPGTRLTVT.

The chain has TRBV15 and TRBJ2-5, with D possibly being TRBD2 (6 bases). Germline CDR1 and CDR2: LNHNV and YYDKDF (reference sequence). V lost 5 bases and J lost 5, with 18 bases in between. The CDR3 has 15 amino acids. In nucleotides, the CDR3 is TGTGCCACCAGCCGCGGGGACCAAGAGGTGGAGACCCAGTACTTC. It specifies CATSRGDQEVETQYF.

This clone was recorded once. The chain employs TRBV5-4 and TRBJ2-2, with unresolved D. The CDR3 extends over 16 amino acids. Trimming took off 1 base at V and 1 base at J, with 11 bases between the two ends. CDR1 and CDR2 (germline): SGHNT, YYREEE (reference sequence). This chain's CDR3 is CASSLRQALNTGELFF. CDR3 DNA: TGTGCCAGCAGCTTGAGGCAGGCGTTGAACACCGGGGAGCTGTTTTTT.

This clone appeared a few times. This sequence joins TRBV19 and TRBJ1-5; D not resolved. Germline loops: CDR1 LNHDA, CDR2 SQIVND (reference sequence). This CDR3 is built from 13 residues. V shed 3 bases and J shed 5 bases, with 8 bases lying between them. This chain's CDR3 is CASSIVRDQPQHF. DNA of the CDR3: TGTGCCAGTAGTATCGTCAGAGATCAGCCCCAGCATTTT.